The rows below give T cell receptor beta chains drawn from one sample of a study of OX40 agonist ivuxolimab in advanced cancers. The table came from immunoSEQ multiplex PCR; TCRdb's copy has only in-frame clones and leaves some out. The sample consists of some 37,000 clones, about 80% of them appearing once. The material sequenced was CD4+ or CD8+ T cells sorted from blood, taken in a trial of the OX40 agonist ivuxolimab. The origin of the receptors is an adult with an advanced solid tumor such as melanoma, head and neck, liver or kidney cancer. Each CDR3 is given with its conserved first and last residue. For some rows the clone size is stated as once, few or many, or as a class when expanded; others skip it.

clone size: -
V gene: TRBV19
J gene: TRBJ2-3
CDR3 protein: CASSTTTTDTQYF

clone size: -
V gene: TRBV4-1
J gene: TRBJ1-2
CDR3 protein: CASSQPGAKYGYTF

clone size: once
V gene: TRBV5-4
J gene: TRBJ2-3
CDR3 protein: CASSLDLTDTQYF

clone size: -
V gene: TRBV27
J gene: TRBJ1-1
CDR3 protein: CASRRGQGARATEAFF

clone size: -
V gene: TRBV7-2
J gene: TRBJ2-6
CDR3 protein: CASSRASGANVLTF

clone size: -
V gene: TRBV7-8
J gene: TRBJ1-1
CDR3 protein: CASSSTDRYTEAFF

clone size: -
V gene: TRBV11-3
J gene: TRBJ2-1
CDR3 protein: CASSPGQGSYNEQFF

clone size: -
V gene: TRBV30
J gene: TRBJ1-4
CDR3 protein: CAWSERHFNEKLFF

clone size: -
V gene: TRBV19
J gene: TRBJ1-2
CDR3 protein: CASSIKGPNYGYTF

clone size: few
V gene: TRBV10-3
J gene: TRBJ1-6
CDR3 protein: CAISSGADNSPLHF

clone size: medium-sized
V gene: TRBV9
J gene: TRBJ2-3
CDR3 protein: CASSATSGVGDTQYF

clone size: -
V gene: TRBV5-1
J gene: TRBJ2-7
CDR3 protein: CASSPGDLTAEQYF

clone size: few
V gene: TRBV19
J gene: TRBJ1-5
CDR3 protein: CASSIRSGVPNQPQHF

clone size: few
V gene: TRBV20-1
J gene: TRBJ1-1
CDR3 protein: CSAPAVEAFF

clone size: -
V gene: TRBV7-9
J gene: TRBJ1-2
CDR3 protein: CASSLAAGAGGYTF

clone size: -
V gene: TRBV27
J gene: TRBJ1-5
CDR3 protein: CASSLRGRQPQHF

clone size: -
V gene: TRBV19
J gene: TRBJ2-7
CDR3 protein: CASSTSPTGEGEQYF

clone size: -
V gene: TRBV7-2
J gene: TRBJ2-2
CDR3 protein: CASSQAGTVRPGELFF

clone size: -
V gene: TRBV7-9
J gene: TRBJ2-3
CDR3 protein: CASSLVGERTDTQYF

clone size: once
V gene: TRBV11-2
J gene: TRBJ2-3
CDR3 protein: CASSSPGAADTQYF

clone size: -
V gene: TRBV9
J gene: TRBJ2-2
CDR3 protein: CASSQLRDHQHTGELFF

clone size: -
V gene: TRBV30
J gene: TRBJ1-4
CDR3 protein: CAWSVRRGPSEKLFF

clone size: -
V gene: TRBV5-4
J gene: TRBJ2-1
CDR3 protein: CASSLTSGVYNEQFF

clone size: -
V gene: TRBV19
J gene: TRBJ2-2
CDR3 protein: CASSMGVASGELFF

clone size: -
V gene: TRBV5-1
J gene: TRBJ2-2
CDR3 protein: CASKKEQTNTGELFF

clone size: -
V gene: TRBV4-2
J gene: TRBJ1-5
CDR3 protein: CASSQEQYQPQHF

clone size: -
V gene: TRBV19
J gene: TRBJ1-4
CDR3 protein: CASSTLRDSRTNEKLFF

clone size: -
V gene: TRBV7-2
J gene: TRBJ2-5
CDR3 protein: CASSFRRSGGEETQYF

clone size: -
V gene: TRBV5-4
J gene: TRBJ2-5
CDR3 protein: CASSSKPGQGAKETQYF